This T cell receptor beta chain derives from a study of T cells in localized non-small cell lung cancer. V was shortened by 0 bases and J by 2 bases, with 14 bases between the two germline ends. Per germline, CDR1 MGHRA and CDR2 YSYEKL. CDR3 length: 17 amino acids. Sequencing was performed with immunoSEQ multiplex PCR; in TCRdb, only in-frame clones are kept and a portion is missing. In the table there are about 25,000 clones, 86% of which are singletons. About this clone itself: The antigen is not known.

Study-wide results and limits: Tumor samples were not multi-region, leaving intratumor heterogeneity unexcluded. There was an association of higher blood T cell density with longer overall survival.

The sample consisted of peripheral blood, taken before any cancer treatment. This clonotype originated in a female donor of 60 years or more with stage I lung adenocarcinoma. The genes are TRBV4-1 and TRBJ2-1; D is uncertain. This CDR3 reads CASSQDEASIPYNEQFF. CDR3 DNA: TGCGCCAGCAGCCAAGATGAGGCCTCAATCCCCTACAATGAGCAGTTCTTC.